This T cell receptor (beta chain) was documented in a study of CD8 T cells in Susac syndrome. RNA, at about 0.45 to 1 ug, was reverse transcribed with random hexamers. One entry per CDR3 protein results from TCRdb running MiXCR on the immunoSEQ multiplex PCR reads. In the table there are almost 450,000 distinct CDR3 sequences, 75% to 90% of which are singletons. The CDR3 is 16 amino acids. V lost 10 bases and J 0 bases, leaving 19 bases between the germline ends. The germline CDR1 and CDR2 sequences are MNHEY and SVGAGI. The sequence was collected from a human donor with multiple sclerosis. The rearrangement links TRBV6-5 to TRBJ1-3; D is uncertain. Sequenced sample: CD8+ T cells from PBMCs. The CDR3 here is CATELGGESSGNTIYF. In nucleotides, the CDR3 is TGTGCCACCGAGTTGGGCGGGGAGAGCTCTGGAAACACCATATATTTT.